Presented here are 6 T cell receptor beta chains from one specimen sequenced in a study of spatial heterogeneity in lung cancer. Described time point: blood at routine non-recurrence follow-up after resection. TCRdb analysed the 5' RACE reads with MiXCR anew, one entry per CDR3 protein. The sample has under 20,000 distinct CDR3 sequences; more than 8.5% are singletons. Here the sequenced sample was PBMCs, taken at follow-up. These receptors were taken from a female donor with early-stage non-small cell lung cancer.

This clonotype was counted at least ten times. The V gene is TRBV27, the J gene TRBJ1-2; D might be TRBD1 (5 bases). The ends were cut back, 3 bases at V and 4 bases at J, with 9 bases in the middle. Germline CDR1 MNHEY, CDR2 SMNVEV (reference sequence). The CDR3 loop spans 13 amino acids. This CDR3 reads CASSFGHSYGYTF. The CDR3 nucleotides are TGTGCCAGCAGTTTCGGACACTCCTATGGCTACACCTTC.

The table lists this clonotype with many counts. CDR3 sequence reads: CASLGQGSGANVLTF. Here the CDR3 DNA reads TGTGCCAGCTTGGGACAGGGGTCTGGGGCCAACGTCCTGACTTTC. V usage is TRBV28 and J usage is TRBJ2-6; 10 bases map to TRBD1. Germline CDR1 and CDR2: MDHEN and SYDVKM. This CDR3 comprises 15 residues. The ends lost 8 bases at V and 1 base at J; junction bases unmatched: 2.

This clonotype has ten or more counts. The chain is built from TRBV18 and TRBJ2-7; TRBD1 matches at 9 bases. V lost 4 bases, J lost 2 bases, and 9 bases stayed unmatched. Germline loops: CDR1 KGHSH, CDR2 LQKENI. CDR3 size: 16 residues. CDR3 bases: TGTGCCAGCTCACTAACGGGACAGGGCCCCACCTACGAGCAGTACTTC. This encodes CASSLTGQGPTYEQYF.

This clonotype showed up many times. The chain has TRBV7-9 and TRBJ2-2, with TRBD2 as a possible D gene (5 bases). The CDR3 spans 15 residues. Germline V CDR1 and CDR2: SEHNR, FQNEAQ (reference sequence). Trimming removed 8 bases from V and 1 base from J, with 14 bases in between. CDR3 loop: CASGVGRLNTGELFF. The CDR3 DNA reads TGTGCCAGCGGAGTAGGGAGACTGAACACCGGGGAGCTGTTTTTT.

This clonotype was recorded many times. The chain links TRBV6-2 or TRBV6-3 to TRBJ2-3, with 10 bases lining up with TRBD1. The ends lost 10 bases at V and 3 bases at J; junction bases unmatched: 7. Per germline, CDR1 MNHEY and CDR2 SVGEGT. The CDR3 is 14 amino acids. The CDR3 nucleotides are TGTGCCACCAGGACAGGGGGGAGGACAGATACGCAGTATTTT. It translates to CATRTGGRTDTQYF.

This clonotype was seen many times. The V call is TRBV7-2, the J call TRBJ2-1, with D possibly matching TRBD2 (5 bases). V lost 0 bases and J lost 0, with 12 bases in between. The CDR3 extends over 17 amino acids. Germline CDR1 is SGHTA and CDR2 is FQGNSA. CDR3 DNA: TGTGCCAGCAGCTTAGCCCTAGCTAGGAGCTCCTACAATGAGCAGTTCTTC. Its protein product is CASSLALARSSYNEQFF. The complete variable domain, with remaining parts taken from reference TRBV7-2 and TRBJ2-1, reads GAGVSQSPSNKVTEKGKDVELRCDPISGHTALYWYRQSLGQGLEFLIYFQGNSAPDKSGLPSDRFSAERTGGSVSTLTIQRTQQEDSAVYLCASSLALARSSYNEQFFGPGTRLTVL.